What follows is one T cell receptor beta chain and its context. What this receptor recognizes is not known. Per-base qualities were not stored, and no clone one base away is much larger. The entry originates in a study of human T cells and chemical hapten exposure (dated by TCRdb to about 2021). Looking at the study overall: For sensitization, 2% DPC in acetone was applied to a 2 cm by 2 cm area of upper inner arm skin. Throughout the study period of roughly 24 weeks, patients also received therapeutic DPC doses to the scalp every week. Patch testing on the upper back used Finn chambers containing 0.01% DPC, with scoring done after 6 days according to International Contact Dermatitis Research Group standards. The patient cohort, mostly female, included alopecia areata with under or over 50% scalp involvement, alopecia totalis and alopecia universalis. The libraries were sequenced as a pool, and the TCR yield per sample differed mostly because of small variations in library volumes within the pool. This study followed changes in the peripheral blood TCR repertoire in vivo during primary and secondary sensitization of alopecia patients to the hapten diphenylcyclopropenone (DPC). Blood samples were taken from patients before sensitization (week 0) and at 2, 6 and about 24 weeks after DPC sensitization. Blood for TCR sequencing was provided by twenty-nine alopecia patients at one to four time points (pre-sensitization, 2, 6 and 24 weeks).

Libraries were made using RACE. The instrument was a NextSeq 500. During library preparation, unique molecular identifiers were attached to individual cDNA molecules so that TCRs could be counted in a quantitative, reproducible way. For every blood RNA sample, sequencing covered both the TCR alpha and TCR beta chains. In the authors' own workflow: Samples had a median of approximately 96,000 TCRs, with a range from about 23,224 to 750,000. The Decombinator software suite was used to annotate the V, J and CDR3 of the TCR reads. For PS versus PT1 abundance plots, all samples were subsampled to the same number of TCRs (28,000). TCRs were defined as expanded if absent before sensitization and observed at least eight times at the 2-week time point. Using fastp at Q25 and MiXCR, TCRdb reprocessed the public reads and kept productive beta chains. For every CDR3 protein sequence, its rows merge into one entry that carries the most common genes and DNA. TCRdb, rather than the study authors, made the V and J calls. The sample table holds approximately 80,000 distinct CDR3 sequences, of which under 14% were seen once. Of the sample, approximately 3.5% falls within the top ten clones.

Study-wide findings and limitations: Compared with pre-sensitization or healthy control sets, expanded TCRs formed significantly more large CDR3 similarity clusters, which is consistent with antigen-driven responses. After repeated subsampling, changes were observed in the strength of the expansion versus patch-test correlation and in the threshold at which the correlation became significant. Because every patient had alopecia, a presumed autoimmune disease, the patients' immune response might differ from that of healthy individuals. No change with DPC sensitization was found in the number of TCRs above 1 in 1000 frequency, and no evidence of global repertoire structure alterations was found. Patch test score correlated positively with the number of PT1 expanded TCRs, reaching significance at thresholds 8, 16 and 32 but not at 4.

The CDR3 runs 13 residues from the cysteine to the phenylalanine. Just CDR3 DNA is preserved here, 39 bases in frame from base 1. Taken from the germline V gene, the CDR1 and CDR2 loops are LGHNT and FRNRAP. Deletion took 6 bases off V and 7 bases off J, with a span of 13 bases between the germline ends. The sample's time point label is to be understood as: patch test 3, about 24 weeks after DPC sensitization. Sample treatment or condition, as interpreted from the label and publication: therapeutic diphenylcyclopropenone sensitization with weekly scalp DPC. At every patch-test visit, the blood draw took place before the patch test was put on. Patients were eligible if aged 18 to 70, diagnosed with alopecia and judged suitable for DPC therapy, and pregnant patients were excluded. Total RNA was extracted from unfractionated whole blood that had been collected in Tempus Blood RNA tubes.

The specimen was whole blood, collected in connection with sensitization to the hapten diphenylcyclopropenone (DPC). The chain links TRBV12-5 with TRBJ2-1; no D segment can be confidently identified. The receptor was isolated from a woman in her forties or fifties with alopecia areata. Some clones in this sample may be carry-over from other donors' samples. The CDR3 protein is CASGPAAINEQFF. DNA sequence: TGTGCTAGTGGCCCCGCGGCCATTAATGAGCAGTTCTTC.